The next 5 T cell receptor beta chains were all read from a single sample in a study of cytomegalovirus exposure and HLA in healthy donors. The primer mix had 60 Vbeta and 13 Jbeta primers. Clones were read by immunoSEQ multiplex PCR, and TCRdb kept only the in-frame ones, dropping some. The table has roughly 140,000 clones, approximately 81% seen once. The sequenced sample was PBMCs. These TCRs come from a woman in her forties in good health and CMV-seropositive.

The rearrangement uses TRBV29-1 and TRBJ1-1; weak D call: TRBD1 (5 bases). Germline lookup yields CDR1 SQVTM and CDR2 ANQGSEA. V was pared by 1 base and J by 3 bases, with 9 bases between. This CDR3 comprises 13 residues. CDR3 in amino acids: CSVEGPGDTEAFF. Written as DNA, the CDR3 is TGCAGCGTTGAAGGCCCGGGGGACACTGAAGCTTTCTTT.

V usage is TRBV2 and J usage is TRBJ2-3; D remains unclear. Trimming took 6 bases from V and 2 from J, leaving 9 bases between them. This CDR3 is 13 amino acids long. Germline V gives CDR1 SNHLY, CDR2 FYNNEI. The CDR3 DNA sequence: TGTGCCAGCAGCGAACCTACCACAGATACGCAGTATTTT. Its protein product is CASSEPTTDTQYF.

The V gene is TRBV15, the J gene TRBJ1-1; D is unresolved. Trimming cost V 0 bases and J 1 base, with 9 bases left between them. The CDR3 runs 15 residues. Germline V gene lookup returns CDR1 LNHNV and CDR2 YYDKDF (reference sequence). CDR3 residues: CATSRDRVGNTEAFF. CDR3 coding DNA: TGTGCCACCAGCAGAGATCGGGTAGGGAACACTGAAGCTTTCTTT. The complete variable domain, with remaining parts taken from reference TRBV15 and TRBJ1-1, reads DAMVIQNPRYQVTQFGKPVTLSCSQTLNHNVMYWYQQKSSQAPKLLFHYYDKDFNNEADTPDNFQSRRPNTSFCFLDIRSPGLGDTAMYLCATSRDRVGNTEAFFGQGTRLTVV.

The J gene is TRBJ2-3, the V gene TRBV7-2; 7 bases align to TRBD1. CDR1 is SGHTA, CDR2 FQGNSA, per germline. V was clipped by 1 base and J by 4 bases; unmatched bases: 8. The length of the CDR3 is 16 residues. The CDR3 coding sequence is TGTGCCAGCAGCTTAGATCGGACAGGTGGTTCAGATACGCAGTATTTT. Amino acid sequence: CASSLDRTGGSDTQYF.

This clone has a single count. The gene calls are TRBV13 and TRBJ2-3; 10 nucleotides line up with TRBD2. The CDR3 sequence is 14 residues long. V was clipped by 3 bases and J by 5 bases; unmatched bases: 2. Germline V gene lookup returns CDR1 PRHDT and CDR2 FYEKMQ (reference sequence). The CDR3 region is CASSLSGGGDTQYF. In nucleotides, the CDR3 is TGTGCCAGCAGCTTGAGCGGGGGGGGAGATACGCAGTATTTT.